This TCR beta chain was recorded in a study of T-cell reconstitution after alpha-beta-depleted transplantation in children. The CDR3 runs to 14 residues. V was cut by 4 bases and J by 4 bases, with 14 bases left in between. CDR1 is SGHRS and CDR2 is YFSETQ in the germline V gene. The TCRbeta library was prepared with unique molecular identifiers. TCRdb passed the PCR reads through MiXCR, listing each CDR3 protein once. The repertoire holds fewer than 250,000 distinct CDR3 sequences, with around a sixth as singletons. The TCR sequence derives from a male patient aged 2-15 years who had a stem cell transplant for acute lymphoblastic leukemia, so the T cells may come from the graft donor. The chain recombines TRBV5-1 with TRBJ2-5; perhaps TRBD1 as D (5 bases). The specimen comprised PBMCs, mostly from graft donor cells, sampled 360 days after TCRalphabeta/CD19-depleted stem cell transplant. The CDR3 spells CASSGDSFPETQYF. The CDR3 DNA reads as TGCGCCAGCAGCGGTGACAGTTTTCCAGAGACCCAGTACTTC.